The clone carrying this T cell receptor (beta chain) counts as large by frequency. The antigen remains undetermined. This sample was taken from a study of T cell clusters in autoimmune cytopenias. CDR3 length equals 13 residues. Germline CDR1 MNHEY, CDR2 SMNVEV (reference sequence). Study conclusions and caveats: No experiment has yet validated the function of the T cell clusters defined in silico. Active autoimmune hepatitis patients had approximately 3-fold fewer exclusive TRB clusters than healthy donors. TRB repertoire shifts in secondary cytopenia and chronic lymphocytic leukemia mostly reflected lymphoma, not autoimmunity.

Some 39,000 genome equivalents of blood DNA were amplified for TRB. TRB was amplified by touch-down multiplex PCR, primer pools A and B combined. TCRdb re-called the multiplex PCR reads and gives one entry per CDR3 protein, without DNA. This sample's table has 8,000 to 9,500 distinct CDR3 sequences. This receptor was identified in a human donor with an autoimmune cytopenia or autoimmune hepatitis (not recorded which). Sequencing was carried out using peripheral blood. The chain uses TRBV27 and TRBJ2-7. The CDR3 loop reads CASSSVLTYEQYF.